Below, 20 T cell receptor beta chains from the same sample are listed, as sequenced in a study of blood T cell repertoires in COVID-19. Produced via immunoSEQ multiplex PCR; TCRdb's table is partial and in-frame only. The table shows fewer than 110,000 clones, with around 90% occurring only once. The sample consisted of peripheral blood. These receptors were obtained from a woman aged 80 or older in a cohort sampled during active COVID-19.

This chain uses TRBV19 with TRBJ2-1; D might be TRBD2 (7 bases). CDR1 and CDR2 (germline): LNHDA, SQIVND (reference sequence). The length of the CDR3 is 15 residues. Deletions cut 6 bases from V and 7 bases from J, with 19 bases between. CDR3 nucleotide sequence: TGTGCCAGTAGATTGGGGGGGGCGCAGGATAATGAGCAGTTCTTC. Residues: CASRLGGAQDNEQFF.

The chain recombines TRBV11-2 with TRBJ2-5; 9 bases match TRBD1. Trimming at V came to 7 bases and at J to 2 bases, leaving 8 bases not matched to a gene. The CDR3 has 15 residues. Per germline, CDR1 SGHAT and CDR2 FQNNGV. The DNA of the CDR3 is TGTGCCAGCACAACCGGGACAGGGATGCAAGAGACCCAGTACTTC. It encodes CASTTGTGMQETQYF. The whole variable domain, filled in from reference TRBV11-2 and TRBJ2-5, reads EAGVAQSPRYKIIEKRQSVAFWCNPISGHATLYWYQQILGQGPKLLIQFQNNGVVDDSQLPKDRFSAERLKGVDSTLKIQPAKLEDSAVYLCASTTGTGMQETQYFGPGTRLLVL.

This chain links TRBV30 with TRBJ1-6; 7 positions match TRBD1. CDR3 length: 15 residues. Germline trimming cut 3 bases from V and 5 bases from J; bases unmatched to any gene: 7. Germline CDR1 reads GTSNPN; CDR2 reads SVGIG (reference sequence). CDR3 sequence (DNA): TGTGCCTGGAGGGCCCAGGGACAGCATAATTCACCCCTCCACTTT. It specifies CAWRAQGQHNSPLHF.

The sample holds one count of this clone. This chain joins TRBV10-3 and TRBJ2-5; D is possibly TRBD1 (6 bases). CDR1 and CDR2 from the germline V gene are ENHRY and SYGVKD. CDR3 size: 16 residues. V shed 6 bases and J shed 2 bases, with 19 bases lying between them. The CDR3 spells CAISRNPQGQQETQYF. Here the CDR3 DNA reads TGTGCCATCAGCCGAAATCCACAGGGTCAGCAAGAGACCCAGTACTTC.

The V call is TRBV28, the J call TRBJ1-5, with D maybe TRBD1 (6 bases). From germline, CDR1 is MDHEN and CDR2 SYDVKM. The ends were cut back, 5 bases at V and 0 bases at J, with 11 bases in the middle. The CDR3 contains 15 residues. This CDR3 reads CASSRTASSNQPQHF. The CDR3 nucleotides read TGTGCCAGCAGTAGGACAGCCAGTAGCAATCAGCCCCAGCATTTT. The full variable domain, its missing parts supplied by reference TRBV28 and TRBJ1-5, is DVKVTQSSRYLVKRTGEKVFLECVQDMDHENMFWYRQDPGLGLRLIYFSYDVKMKEKGDIPEGYSVSREKKERFSLILESASTNQTSMYLCASSRTASSNQPQHFGDGTRLSIL.

CDR3 in amino acids: CAWSATGGGNYGYTF. In DNA, the CDR3 is TGTGCCTGGAGTGCGACAGGGGGAGGGAACTATGGCTACACCTTC. The chain combines TRBV30 with TRBJ1-2; 9 bases agree with TRBD1. The CDR3 extends over 15 amino acids. Per germline, CDR1 GTSNPN and CDR2 SVGIG (reference sequence). V lost 1 base to trimming and J lost 2 bases; unmatched junction nucleotides: 5.

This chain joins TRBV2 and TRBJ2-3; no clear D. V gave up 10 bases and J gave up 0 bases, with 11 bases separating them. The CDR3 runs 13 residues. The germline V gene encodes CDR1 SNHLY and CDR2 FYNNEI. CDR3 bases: TGTGCCAACGGCGGCGCAAGCACAGATACGCAGTATTTT. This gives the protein CANGGASTDTQYF. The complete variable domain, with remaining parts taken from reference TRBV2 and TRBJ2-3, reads EPEVTQTPSHQVTQMGQEVILRCVPISNHLYFYWYRQILGQKVEFLVSFYNNEISEKSEIFDDQFSVERPDGSNFTLKIRSTKLEDSAMYFCANGGASTDTQYFGPGTRLTVL.

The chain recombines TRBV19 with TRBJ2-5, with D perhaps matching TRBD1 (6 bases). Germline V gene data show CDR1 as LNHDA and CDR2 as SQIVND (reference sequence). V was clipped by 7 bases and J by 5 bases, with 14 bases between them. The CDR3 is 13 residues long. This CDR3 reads CASTQGTVETQYF. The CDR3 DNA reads TGTGCCAGTACACAGGGCACGGTCGAGACCCAGTACTTC.

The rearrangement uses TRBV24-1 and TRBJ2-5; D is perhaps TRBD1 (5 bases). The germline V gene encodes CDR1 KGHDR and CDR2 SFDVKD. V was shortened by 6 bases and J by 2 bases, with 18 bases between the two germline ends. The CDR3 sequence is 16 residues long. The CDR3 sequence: CATSPRWGGPQETQYF. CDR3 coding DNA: TGTGCCACCAGTCCCCGATGGGGCGGCCCTCAAGAGACCCAGTACTTC.

The CDR3 loop reads CASSRTVSNEKLFF. In DNA form, the CDR3 reads TGTGCCAGTAGTAGGACAGTTTCGAATGAAAAACTGTTTTTT. The chain joins TRBV19 to TRBJ1-4, with D perhaps TRBD1 (6 bases). The V gene's germline CDR1 is LNHDA and CDR2 SQIVND (reference sequence). The CDR3 extends over 14 amino acids. Trimming cost V 4 bases and J 5 bases, with 11 bases left between them.

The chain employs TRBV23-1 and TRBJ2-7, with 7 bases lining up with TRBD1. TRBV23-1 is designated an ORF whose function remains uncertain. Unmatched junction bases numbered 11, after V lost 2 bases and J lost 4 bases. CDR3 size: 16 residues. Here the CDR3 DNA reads TGCGCCAGCAGTCAACCTGACACAGGGGTTGCATACGAGCAGTACTTC. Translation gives CASSQPDTGVAYEQYF.

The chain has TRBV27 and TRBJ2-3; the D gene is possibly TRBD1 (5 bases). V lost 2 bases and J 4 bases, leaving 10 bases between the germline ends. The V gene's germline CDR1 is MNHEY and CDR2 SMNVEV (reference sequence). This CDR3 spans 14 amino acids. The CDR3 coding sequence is TGTGCCAGCAGTTTAGGGCCCAGGGCAGATACGCAGTATTTT. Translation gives CASSLGPRADTQYF.

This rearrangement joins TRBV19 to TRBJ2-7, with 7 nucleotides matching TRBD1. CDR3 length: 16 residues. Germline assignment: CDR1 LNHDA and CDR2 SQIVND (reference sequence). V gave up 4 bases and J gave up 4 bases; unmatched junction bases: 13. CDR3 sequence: CASSKPPSGTVYEQYF. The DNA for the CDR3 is TGTGCCAGTAGTAAACCCCCCTCCGGGACAGTATACGAGCAGTACTTC.

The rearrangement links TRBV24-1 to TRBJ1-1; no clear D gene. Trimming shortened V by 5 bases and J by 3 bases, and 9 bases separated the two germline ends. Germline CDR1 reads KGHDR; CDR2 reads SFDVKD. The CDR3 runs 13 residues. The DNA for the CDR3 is TGTGCCACCAGTGCTCGGGGTGACACTGAAGCTTTCTTT. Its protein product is CATSARGDTEAFF.

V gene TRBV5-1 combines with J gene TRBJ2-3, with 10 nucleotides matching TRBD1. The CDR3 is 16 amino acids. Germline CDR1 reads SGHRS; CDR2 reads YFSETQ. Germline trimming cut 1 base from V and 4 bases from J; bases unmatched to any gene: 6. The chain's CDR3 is CASSLKTGGAPDTQYF. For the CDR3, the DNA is TGCGCCAGCAGCTTGAAGACAGGGGGCGCCCCAGATACGCAGTATTTT.

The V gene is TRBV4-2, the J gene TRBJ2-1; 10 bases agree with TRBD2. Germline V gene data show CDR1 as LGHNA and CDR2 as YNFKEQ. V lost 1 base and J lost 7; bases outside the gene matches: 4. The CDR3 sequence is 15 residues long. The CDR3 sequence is CASSQAGLAENEQFF. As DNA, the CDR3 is TGTGCCAGCAGCCAAGCTGGACTAGCGGAGAATGAGCAGTTCTTC.

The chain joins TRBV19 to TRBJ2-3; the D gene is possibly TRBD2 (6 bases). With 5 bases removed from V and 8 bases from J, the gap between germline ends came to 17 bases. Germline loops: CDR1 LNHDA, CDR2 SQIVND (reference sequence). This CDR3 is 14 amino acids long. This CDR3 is CASSFSRLDSTQYF. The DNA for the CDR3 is TGTGCCAGTAGTTTCTCGAGACTAGACTCTACGCAGTATTTT.

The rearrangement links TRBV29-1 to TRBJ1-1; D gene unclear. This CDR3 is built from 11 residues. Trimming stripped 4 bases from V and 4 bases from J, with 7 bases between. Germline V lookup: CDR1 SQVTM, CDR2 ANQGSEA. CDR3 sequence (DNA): TGCAGCGTTGTTAGAGGCACTGAAGCTTTCTTT. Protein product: CSVVRGTEAFF.

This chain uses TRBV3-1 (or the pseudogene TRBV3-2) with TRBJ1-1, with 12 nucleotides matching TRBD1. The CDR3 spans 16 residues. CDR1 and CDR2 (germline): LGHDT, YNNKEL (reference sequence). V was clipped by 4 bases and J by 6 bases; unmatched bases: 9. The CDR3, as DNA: TGTGCCAGCAGCCCCGGGACAGGGGGCTTGTTGGCTGAAGCTTTCTTT. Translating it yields CASSPGTGGLLAEAFF.

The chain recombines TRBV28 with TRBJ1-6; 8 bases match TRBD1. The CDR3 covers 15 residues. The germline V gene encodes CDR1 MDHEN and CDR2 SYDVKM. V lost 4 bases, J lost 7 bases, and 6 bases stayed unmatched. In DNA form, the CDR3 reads TGTGCCAGCAGTTCCGGACAGGGACACAATTCACCCCTCCACTTT. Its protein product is CASSSGQGHNSPLHF.